The next 9 T cell receptor beta chains were all read from a single sample in a study of blood T cell repertoires in COVID-19. Some clones are missing from TCRdb's copy, which holds only in-frame ones; the method was immunoSEQ multiplex PCR. The sample consists of some 210,000 clones, under 90% of them appearing once. Sequencing was carried out using PBMCs or T cells enriched from blood (not recorded which). Receptor source: a woman in her 50s with acute COVID-19.

The V call is TRBV4-3, the J call TRBJ1-1; TRBD1 agrees at 11 bases. V trimming: 0 bases; J trimming: 5 bases; junction bases outside the gene matches: 11. Germline V gives CDR1 LGHNA, CDR2 YSLEER. CDR3 size: 18 residues. The DNA of the CDR3 is TGCGCCAGCAGCCAAGATCTTCAACCCGGGACAGGGGGTACTGAAGCTTTCTTT. Translation gives CASSQDLQPGTGGTEAFF.

The chain carries TRBV19 and TRBJ2-3; D gene unclear. This CDR3 comprises 14 residues. Deletions cut 10 bases from V and 0 bases from J, with 14 bases between. The germline CDR1 and CDR2 sequences are LNHDA and SQIVND (reference sequence). CDR3: CATSRGSSTDTQYF. Written as DNA, the CDR3 is TGTGCCACGTCAAGAGGCAGTAGCACAGATACGCAGTATTTT.

V gene TRBV4-1 combines with J gene TRBJ2-7; 9 bases are a match to TRBD2. Germline assignment: CDR1 MGHRA and CDR2 YSYEKL. The CDR3 loop spans 16 amino acids. V lost 3 bases and J lost 1; bases outside the gene matches: 7. The CDR3 protein is CASSQALAGRSYEQYF. CDR3 in DNA: TGCGCCAGCAGCCAGGCCCTAGCGGGGAGATCCTACGAGCAGTACTTC.

The chain recombines TRBV11-2 with TRBJ2-7; maybe TRBD1 (5 bases). The CDR3 runs to 13 residues. Trimming left V 3 bases short and J 2 bases short, with 8 bases between. The germline V gene has CDR1 SGHAT and CDR2 FQNNGV. The CDR3 is CASSFDRAYEQYF. CDR3 nucleotide sequence: TGTGCCAGCAGCTTTGACAGAGCCTACGAGCAGTACTTC.

The rearrangement links TRBV28 to TRBJ2-7; 8 bases fit TRBD2. This CDR3 is 13 amino acids long. With V trimmed by 6 bases and J by 3 bases, 4 bases remained unmatched. Germline V gene lookup returns CDR1 MDHEN and CDR2 SYDVKM. The CDR3 sequence: CASRGSGIYEQYF. The DNA for the CDR3 is TGTGCCAGCAGGGGTAGCGGGATCTACGAGCAGTACTTC.

The genes are TRBV7-2 and TRBJ2-7; D perhaps matches TRBD2 (5 bases). CDR3 length equals 16 residues. The germline V and J ends were trimmed by 1 base and 6 bases, with 19 bases remaining between them. CDR1 and CDR2 (germline): SGHTA, FQGNSA. This CDR3 is CASSLGPAGPQGEQYF. CDR3 DNA sequence: TGTGCCAGCAGCTTAGGCCCCGCGGGTCCTCAAGGCGAGCAGTACTTC.

The CDR3 DNA reads TGTGCCAGCAGTGAGGTAGCGGGGGGGAGCACAGATACGCAGTATTTT. It yields the protein CASSEVAGGSTDTQYF. The chain links TRBV6-4 to TRBJ2-3; 11 positions match TRBD2. With 3 bases clipped from V and 0 bases from J, the junction kept 2 bases outside the gene matches. This CDR3 comprises 16 residues. Germline V lookup: CDR1 MRHNA, CDR2 SNTAGT.

The genes are TRBV5-1 and TRBJ2-7; TRBD2 matches at 16 bases. Germline assignment: CDR1 SGHRS and CDR2 YFSETQ. Trimming at V came to 0 bases and at J to 2 bases, leaving 8 bases not matched to a gene. The CDR3 sequence is 19 residues long. CDR3 sequence (DNA): TGCGCCAGCAGCTTGGCCCTGGGACTAGCGGGAGGGCCTACCTACGAGCAGTACTTC. Its protein product is CASSLALGLAGGPTYEQYF.

The V call is TRBV19, the J call TRBJ1-4; D perhaps matches TRBD1 (5 bases). Germline loops: CDR1 LNHDA, CDR2 SQIVND (reference sequence). Deletions cut 5 bases from V and 4 bases from J, with 17 bases between. This CDR3 contains 16 residues. In DNA, the CDR3 is TGTGCCAGTAGTTCAAGACAGACCACTTTTAATGAAAAACTGTTTTTT. Amino acids: CASSSRQTTFNEKLFF.